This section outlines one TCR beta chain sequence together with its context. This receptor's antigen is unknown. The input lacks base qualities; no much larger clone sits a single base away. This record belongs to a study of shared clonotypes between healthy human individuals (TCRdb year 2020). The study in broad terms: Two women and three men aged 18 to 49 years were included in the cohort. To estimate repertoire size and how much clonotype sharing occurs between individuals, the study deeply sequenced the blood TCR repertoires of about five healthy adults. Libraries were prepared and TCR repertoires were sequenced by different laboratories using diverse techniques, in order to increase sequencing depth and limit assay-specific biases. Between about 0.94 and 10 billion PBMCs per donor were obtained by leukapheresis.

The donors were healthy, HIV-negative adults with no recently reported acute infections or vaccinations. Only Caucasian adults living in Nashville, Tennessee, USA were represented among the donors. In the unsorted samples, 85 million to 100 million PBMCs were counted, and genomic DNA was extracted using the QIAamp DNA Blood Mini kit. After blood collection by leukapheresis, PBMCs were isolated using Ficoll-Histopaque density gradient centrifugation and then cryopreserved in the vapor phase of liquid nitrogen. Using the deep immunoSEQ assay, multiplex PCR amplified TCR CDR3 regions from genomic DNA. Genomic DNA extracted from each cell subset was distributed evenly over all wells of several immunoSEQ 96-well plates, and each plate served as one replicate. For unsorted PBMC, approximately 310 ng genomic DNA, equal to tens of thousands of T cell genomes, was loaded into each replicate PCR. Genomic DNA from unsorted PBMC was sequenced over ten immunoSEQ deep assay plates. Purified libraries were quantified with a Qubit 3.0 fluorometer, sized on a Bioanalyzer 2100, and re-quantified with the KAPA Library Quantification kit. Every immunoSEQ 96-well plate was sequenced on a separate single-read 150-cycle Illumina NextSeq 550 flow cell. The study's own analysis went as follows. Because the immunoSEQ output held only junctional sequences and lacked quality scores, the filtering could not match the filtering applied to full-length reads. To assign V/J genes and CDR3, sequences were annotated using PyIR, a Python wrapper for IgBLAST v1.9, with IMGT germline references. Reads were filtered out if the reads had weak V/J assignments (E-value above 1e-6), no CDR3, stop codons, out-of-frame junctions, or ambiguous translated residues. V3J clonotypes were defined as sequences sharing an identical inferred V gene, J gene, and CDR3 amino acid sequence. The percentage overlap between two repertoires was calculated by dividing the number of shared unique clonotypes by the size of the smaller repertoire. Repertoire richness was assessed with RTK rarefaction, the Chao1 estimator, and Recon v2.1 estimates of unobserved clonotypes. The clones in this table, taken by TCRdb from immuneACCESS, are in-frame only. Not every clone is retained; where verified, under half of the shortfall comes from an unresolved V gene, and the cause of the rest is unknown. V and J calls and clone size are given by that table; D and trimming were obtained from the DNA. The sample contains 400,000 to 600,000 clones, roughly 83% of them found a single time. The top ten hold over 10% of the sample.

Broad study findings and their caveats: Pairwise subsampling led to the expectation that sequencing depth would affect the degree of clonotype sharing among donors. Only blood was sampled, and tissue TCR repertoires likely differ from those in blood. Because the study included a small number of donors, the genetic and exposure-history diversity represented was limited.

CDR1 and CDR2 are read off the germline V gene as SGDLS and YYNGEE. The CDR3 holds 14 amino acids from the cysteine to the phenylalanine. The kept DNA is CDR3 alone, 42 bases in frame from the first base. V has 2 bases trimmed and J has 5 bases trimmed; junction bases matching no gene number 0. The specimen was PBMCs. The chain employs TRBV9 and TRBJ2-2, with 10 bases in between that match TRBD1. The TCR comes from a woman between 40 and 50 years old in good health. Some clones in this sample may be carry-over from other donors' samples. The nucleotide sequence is TGTGCCAGCAGCGTGGGACAGGGGACCGGGGAGCTGTTTTTT. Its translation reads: CASSVGQGTGELFF. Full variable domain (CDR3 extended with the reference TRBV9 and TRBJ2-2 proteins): DSGVTQTPKHLITATGQRVTLRCSPRSGDLSVYWYQQSLDQGLQFLIQYYNGEERAKGNILERFSAQQFPDLHSELNLSSLELGDSALYFCASSVGQGTGELFFGEGSRLTVL.